The sequence of this T cell receptor beta chain was determined in a study of blood T cell repertoires in COVID-19. Study-wide context: Nucleic acid was either cDNA or gDNA, and it came from T cells, B-cell-depleted T cells, or PBMCs.

Clones were read by immunoSEQ multiplex PCR, and TCRdb kept only the in-frame ones, dropping some. In the table there are 250,000 to 300,000 clones, more than 70% of which are singletons. V gave up 5 bases and J gave up 4 bases; unmatched junction bases: 11. The germline V gene encodes CDR1 SGHTA and CDR2 FQGNSA. The CDR3 is 17 residues long. This TCR was recovered from a woman younger than 45 who had recovered from COVID-19. The sample comprised peripheral blood. The gene calls are TRBV7-2 and TRBJ2-6; TRBD1 agrees at 7 bases. This CDR3 is CASSLPFRGQGANVLTF. CDR3 nucleotide sequence: TGTGCCAGCAGCCTCCCCTTTAGGGGGCAAGGGGCCAACGTCCTGACTTTC. The full variable domain, with the rest looked up from reference TRBV7-2 and TRBJ2-6, is GAGVSQSPSNKVTEKGKDVELRCDPISGHTALYWYRQSLGQGLEFLIYFQGNSAPDKSGLPSDRFSAERTGGSVSTLTIQRTQQEDSAVYLCASSLPFRGQGANVLTFGAGSRLTVL.